What follows are 18 T cell receptor beta chains derived from one specimen sequenced in a study of molecular identifiers for immune sequencing clone quantification. TCRdb re-derived calls from the PCR reads in MiXCR, one entry per CDR3 protein. The repertoire holds about 40,000 distinct CDR3 sequences, with 15% to 20% as singletons. Sequencing used naive CD8+ T cells from blood, with Jurkat cell RNA spiked in. The subset here: FACS-sorted CD8+CD4-CCR7+CD45RA+ naive T cells. These receptors were taken from a human donor in good health. Some libraries in this study had Jurkat cell RNA spiked in.

For this clonotype: It may be a read error: a sequence one base away is much more abundant. This chain connects TRBV14 to TRBJ2-5; no firm D call. This CDR3 is built from 13 residues. Trimming stripped 1 base from V and 5 bases from J, with 8 bases between. The germline CDR1 and CDR2 sequences are SGHDN and FVKESK. CDR3 protein: CASSQGESETQYF. Here the CDR3 DNA reads TGTGCCAGCAGCCAAGGCGAATCTGAGACCCAGTACTTC.

This clonotype was counted many times. The chain links TRBV29-1 to TRBJ1-2; D not certain. CDR3 length: 15 residues. The V end was cut by 0 bases, the J end by 4 bases, with 15 bases between. Per germline, CDR1 SQVTM and CDR2 ANQGSEA. The CDR3 is CSVEDGDPPSYGYTF. The DNA of the CDR3 is TGCAGCGTTGAAGATGGGGATCCCCCCTCCTATGGCTACACCTTC.

This clonotype appeared many times. The chain uses TRBV4-3 and TRBJ2-3, with 8 bases identical to TRBD1. The V gene's germline CDR1 is LGHNA and CDR2 YSLEER. The trim removed 0 bases at V and 6 bases at J, leaving 11 bases unmatched. The CDR3 runs to 17 residues. CDR3 amino acids: CASSQDRAGGVSDTQYF. CDR3 coding DNA: TGCGCCAGCAGCCAAGATCGGGCAGGGGGCGTCTCCGATACGCAGTATTTT.

This clonotype was counted many times. The chain has TRBV19 and TRBJ1-1; D possibly corresponds to TRBD1 (5 bases). The CDR3 consists of 14 residues. Germline assignment: CDR1 LNHDA and CDR2 SQIVND (reference sequence). With 6 bases removed from V and 0 bases from J, the gap between germline ends came to 11 bases. CDR3 amino acids: CASSWGEVNTEAFF. The CDR3 DNA reads as TGTGCCAGTAGCTGGGGGGAGGTGAACACTGAAGCTTTCTTT. The full variable domain, its missing parts supplied by reference TRBV19 and TRBJ1-1, is DGGITQSPKYLFRKEGQNVTLSCEQNLNHDAMYWYRQDPGQGLRLIYYSQIVNDFQKGDIAEGYSVSREKKESFPLTVTSAQKNPTAFYLCASSWGEVNTEAFFGQGTRLTVV.

This clonotype was detected ten times or more. This chain joins TRBV23-1 and TRBJ1-4; 10 bases are a match to TRBD1. TRBV23-1 is identified as an open reading frame with a role that is uncertain. There are 14 residues in the CDR3. Unmatched junction bases numbered 7, after V lost 10 bases and J lost 5 bases. CDR3 sequence: CAIREGQGNEKLFF. Here the CDR3 DNA reads TGCGCCATCAGGGAGGGACAGGGGAATGAAAAACTGTTTTTT.

At least ten counts were recorded for this clonotype. J is TRBJ2-4 and V is TRBV20-1; D is undetermined. Germline V gives CDR1 DFQATT, CDR2 SNEGSKA (reference sequence). The V gene lost 5 bases and the J gene lost 0 bases, with 8 bases spanning the gap. The CDR3 runs to 13 residues. CDR3: CSAAPLAKNIQYF. The CDR3 DNA follows: TGCAGTGCTGCGCCGCTAGCCAAAAACATTCAGTACTTC.

This clonotype was recorded many times. The genes are TRBV20-1 and TRBJ2-2; D is unresolved. CDR1 DFQATT and CDR2 SNEGSKA come from the germline V gene (reference sequence). There are 12 residues in the CDR3. V was pared by 0 bases and J by 6 bases, with 5 bases between. The CDR3 bases are TGCAGTGCTAGAGATATCTCCGGGGAGCTGTTTTTT. This sequence encodes CSARDISGELFF.

Many counts were recorded for this clonotype. This rearrangement joins TRBV10-3 to TRBJ1-5; D is undetermined. This CDR3 region has 13 residues. Germline V gene lookup returns CDR1 ENHRY and CDR2 SYGVKD. V was clipped by 8 bases and J by 2 bases, with 10 bases between them. This chain's CDR3 is CAIGGGGNQPQHF. The CDR3, as DNA: TGTGCCATCGGTGGTGGGGGCAATCAGCCCCAGCATTTT.

The sample holds many counts of this clonotype. The chain carries TRBV19 and TRBJ2-3, with 8 bases aligning to TRBD2. The CDR3 is made up of 15 amino acids. Looked up from germline, CDR1 is LNHDA and CDR2 is SQIVND (reference sequence). J gave up 4 bases and V 5 bases, and 8 bases lay outside the gene matches. The CDR3 protein is CASSPTAGAADTQYF. The CDR3 region has the DNA TGTGCCAGTAGTCCGACAGCGGGGGCGGCAGATACGCAGTATTTT.

This clonotype was recorded many times. V is TRBV20-1 and J is TRBJ2-2, with a possible D match to TRBD2 (5 bases). This CDR3 contains 16 residues. The ends were cut back, 6 bases at V and 5 bases at J, with 22 bases in the middle. Germline loops: CDR1 DFQATT, CDR2 SNEGSKA (reference sequence). CDR3 sequence: CSAPRRDGSGTGELFF. CDR3 nucleotide sequence: TGCAGTGCCCCACGAAGAGATGGGAGTGGGACCGGGGAGCTGTTTTTT.

This clonotype was observed once. Since the CDR3 does not end with the conserved phenylalanine or tryptophan, this likely comes from a read error. The chain couples TRBV10-3 to TRBJ2-3, with D tentatively TRBD2 (6 bases). The ends were cut back, 5 bases at V and 2 bases at J, with 14 bases in the middle. CDR1 and CDR2 (germline): ENHRY, SYGVKD. The CDR3 runs 15 residues. CDR3 protein: CAISRTNRDTDTQYI. The CDR3 nucleotides are TGTGCCATCAGTAGGACTAACCGGGACACAGATACGCAGTATATT.

The chain joins TRBV19 to TRBJ2-7; D may correspond to TRBD1 or TRBD2 (5 bases each). Trimming removed 1 base at V and 2 bases at J, with 15 bases between. The CDR3 sequence is 16 residues long. Germline loops: CDR1 LNHDA, CDR2 SQIVND (reference sequence). The CDR3 sequence: CASSIGRGGGTYEQYF. The CDR3 DNA is TGTGCCAGTAGTATAGGAAGGGGCGGAGGAACCTACGAGCAGTACTTC.

The sample holds many counts of this clonotype. The chain recombines TRBV20-1 with TRBJ2-5, with D unclear. Germline V lookup: CDR1 DFQATT, CDR2 SNEGSKA (reference sequence). The length of the CDR3 is 10 residues. V was pared by 5 bases and J by 4 bases, with 5 bases between. This chain's CDR3 is CSARRETQYF. The CDR3, as DNA: TGCAGTGCTCGGAGAGAGACCCAGTACTTC.

This clonotype was recorded many times. The chain employs TRBV5-5 and TRBJ1-5, with D possibly being TRBD1 (5 bases). This CDR3 contains 15 residues. Germline V gene lookup returns CDR1 SGHKS and CDR2 YYEKEE (reference sequence). With 4 bases removed from V and 6 bases from J, the gap between germline ends came to 17 bases. CDR3: CASSREGQWGQPQHF. The CDR3 coding sequence is TGTGCCAGCAGCCGCGAAGGACAATGGGGTCAGCCCCAGCATTTT.

This clonotype was picked up many times. The CDR3 loop reads CASRGLAGEETQYF. The CDR3 nucleotides read TGTGCCAGCAGGGGACTAGCGGGGGAAGAGACCCAGTACTTC. The chain links TRBV6-5 to TRBJ2-5, with 14 bases identical to TRBD2. There are 14 residues in the CDR3. After removal of 6 bases from V and 3 bases from J, the junction contained 0 bases not matched to a gene. Per the germline V gene, CDR1 is MNHEY and CDR2 is SVGAGI.

Only one count was recorded for this clonotype. A much larger clone differs from this one at a single base, so this may be a read error. The chain employs TRBV6-2 or TRBV6-3 and TRBJ2-7, with D possibly matching TRBD2 (5 bases). This CDR3 region has 12 residues. Per the germline V gene, CDR1 is MNHEY and CDR2 is SVGEGT. DNA of the CDR3: TGTGCCAGCAGTTACATCGGTGGGGAGCGGTACTTC. It yields the protein CASSYIGGERYF.

Turning to this clonotype: A single base separates this from a much larger clone, so it may be a read error. The chain carries TRBV29-1 and TRBJ2-7; D is perhaps TRBD1 or TRBD2 (5 bases each). Trimming pared 0 bases from V and 2 bases from J, leaving 11 bases between. The CDR3 has 14 residues. Germline loops: CDR1 SQVTM, CDR2 ANQGSEA. CDR3 protein: CSVEDGDRPYEQYF. The CDR3 DNA is TGCAGCGTTGAAGACGGGGACCGTCCCTACGAGCAGTACTTC.

At least ten counts were recorded for this clonotype. The chain employs TRBV7-6 and TRBJ2-5; D unresolved. The CDR3 runs 15 residues. The ends were cut back, 5 bases at V and 1 base at J, with 14 bases in the middle. CDR1 is SGHVS and CDR2 is FNYEAQ in the germline V gene. The CDR3 DNA sequence: TGTGCCAGCAGCCCCGAGACTGGACGCCAAGAGACCCAGTACTTC. It encodes CASSPETGRQETQYF.